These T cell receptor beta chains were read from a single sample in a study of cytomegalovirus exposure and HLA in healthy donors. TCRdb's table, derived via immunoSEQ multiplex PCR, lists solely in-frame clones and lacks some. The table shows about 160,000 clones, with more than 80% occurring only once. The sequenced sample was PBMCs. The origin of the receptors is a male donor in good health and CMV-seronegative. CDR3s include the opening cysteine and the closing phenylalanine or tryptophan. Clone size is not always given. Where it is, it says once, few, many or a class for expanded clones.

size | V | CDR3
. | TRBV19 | CAGKGGRTGELFF
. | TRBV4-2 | CASSQDSSSSYEQYF
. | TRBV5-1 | CASSPGQGLVTDTQYF
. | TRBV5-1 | CASSLGWGQETQYF
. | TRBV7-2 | CASSIDGGSYEQYF
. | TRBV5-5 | CASRTTGTEEEKLFF
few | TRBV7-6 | CASSLGTGSDTEAFF
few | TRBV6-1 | CANRPHAGMNTEAFF
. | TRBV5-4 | CASSLAGQATDIQYF
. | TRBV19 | CASRGWMNTEAFF
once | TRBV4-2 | CASSQDPITSGRPPSYEQYF
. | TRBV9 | CASSVGRQETQYF
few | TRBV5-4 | CASSLGDRIIYEQYF
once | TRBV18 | CASSPRQDSLNQPQHF
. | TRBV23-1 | CASSHTRGNQPQHF
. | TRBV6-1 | CASSEWGGGSGNTIYF
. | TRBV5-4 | CASSAGLAGSPYEQYF
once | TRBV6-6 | CASSSDRGLITDTQYF
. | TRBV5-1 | CASSSGTGNQPQHF
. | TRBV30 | CACPDRASGNTIYF
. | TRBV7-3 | CASSFGTGGEKLFF
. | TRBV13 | CASSPLVSGNGETQYF
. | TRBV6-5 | CASRSTGNTEAFF
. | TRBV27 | CASSFFVGGVLYEQYF
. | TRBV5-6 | CASSSGTGGQETQYF
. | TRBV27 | CASSRLVSTDTQYF
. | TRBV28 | CASRSAGGPYEQYF
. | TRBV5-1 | CASSLGQGVITYNSPLHF
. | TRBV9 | CASSAGQGSNYGYTF
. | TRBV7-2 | CASSFSGLLSNEQFF
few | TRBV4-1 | CASSQEDRASYEQYF
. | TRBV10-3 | CAISLGLAGLETQYF
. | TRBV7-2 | CASSLTGNIQYF
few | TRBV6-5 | CASKSDRARTEAFF
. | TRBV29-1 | CSVDSWREGFEQFF
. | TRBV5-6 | CASSFDWNTEAFF
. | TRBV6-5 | CASGTSGGRKETQYF
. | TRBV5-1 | CASSGGQGLNYGYTF
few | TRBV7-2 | CASSLLQGAKELFF
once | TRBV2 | CASSGGTYNEQFF
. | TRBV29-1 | CSVGVSYEQYF
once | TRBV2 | CASSERGRTEAFF
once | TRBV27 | CASSTDRQEETQYF
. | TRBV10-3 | CAISAGQTMNTEAFF
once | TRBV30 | CAWGVLIAGSGPRTDTQYF
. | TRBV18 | CASSPPFGTGDGYTF
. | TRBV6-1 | CASSESFRTMSSGNTIYF
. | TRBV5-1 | CASSTGVGETQYF
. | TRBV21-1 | CASSKALQGKYEQYF
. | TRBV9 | CASSLGTGVQLNYGYTF
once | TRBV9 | CASTLGDRVTDTQYF
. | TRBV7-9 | CASSPRRGGSTGELFF
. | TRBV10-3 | CAISVSPDRGETQYF
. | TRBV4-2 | CASSQEDRTSDEQFF
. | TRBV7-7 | CASSLDHGNHNEQFF